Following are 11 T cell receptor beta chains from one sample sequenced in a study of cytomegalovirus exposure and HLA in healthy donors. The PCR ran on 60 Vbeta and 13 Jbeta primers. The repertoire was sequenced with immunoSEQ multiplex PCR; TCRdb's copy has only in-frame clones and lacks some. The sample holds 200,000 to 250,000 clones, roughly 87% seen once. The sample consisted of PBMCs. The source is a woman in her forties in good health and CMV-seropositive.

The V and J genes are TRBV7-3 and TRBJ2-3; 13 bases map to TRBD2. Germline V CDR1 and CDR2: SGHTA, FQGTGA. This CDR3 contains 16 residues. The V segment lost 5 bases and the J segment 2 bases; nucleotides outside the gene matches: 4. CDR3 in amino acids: CASSNTSGGATDTQYF. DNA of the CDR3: TGTGCCAGCAGCAATACTAGCGGGGGGGCCACAGATACGCAGTATTTT.

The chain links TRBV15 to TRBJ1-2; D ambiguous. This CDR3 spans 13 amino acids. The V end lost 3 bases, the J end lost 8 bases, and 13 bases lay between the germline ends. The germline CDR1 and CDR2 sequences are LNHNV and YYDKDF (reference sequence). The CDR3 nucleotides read TGTGCCACCAGCAGCGGGCCCGGGGAAGGCTACACCTTC. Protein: CATSSGPGEGYTF.

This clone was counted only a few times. CDR3 sequence (DNA): TGTGCCAGCAGCTTGGGAACAGGGCTCTATGGCTACACCTTC. Translation gives CASSLGTGLYGYTF. The rearrangement uses TRBV5-6 and TRBJ1-2; maybe TRBD1 (6 bases). The CDR3 totals 14 residues. CDR1 and CDR2 from the germline V gene are SGHDT and YYEEEE. The V and J ends lost 0 bases and 4 bases respectively, with 10 bases between them.

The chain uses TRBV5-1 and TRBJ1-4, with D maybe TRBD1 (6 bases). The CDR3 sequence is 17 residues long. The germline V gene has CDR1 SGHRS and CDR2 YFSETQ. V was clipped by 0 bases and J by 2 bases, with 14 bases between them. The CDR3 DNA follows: TGCGCCAGCAGCTTGGCCGCAGGGGCTTGGACTAATGAAAAACTGTTTTTT. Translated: CASSLAAGAWTNEKLFF.

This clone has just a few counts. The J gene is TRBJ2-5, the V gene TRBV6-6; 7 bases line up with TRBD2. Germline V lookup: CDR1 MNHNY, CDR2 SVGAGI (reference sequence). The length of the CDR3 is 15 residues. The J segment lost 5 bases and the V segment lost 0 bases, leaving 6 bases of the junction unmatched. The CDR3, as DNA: TGTGCCAGCAGTTACTCGATCGGTAGCGGGGAGACCCAGTACTTC. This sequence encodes CASSYSIGSGETQYF.

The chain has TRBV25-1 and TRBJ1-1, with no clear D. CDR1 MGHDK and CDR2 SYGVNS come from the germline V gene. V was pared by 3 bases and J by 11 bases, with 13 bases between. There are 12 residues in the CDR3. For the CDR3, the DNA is TGTGCCAGCAGTGACAACAGAAACTTTGCTTTCTTT. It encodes CASSDNRNFAFF.

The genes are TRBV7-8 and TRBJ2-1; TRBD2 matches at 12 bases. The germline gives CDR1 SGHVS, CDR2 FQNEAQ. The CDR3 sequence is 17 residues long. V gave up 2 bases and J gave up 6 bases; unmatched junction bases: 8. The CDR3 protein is CASSLSRTSGGPNEQFF. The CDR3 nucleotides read TGTGCCAGCAGCTTAAGCCGAACTAGCGGGGGGCCCAATGAGCAGTTCTTC.

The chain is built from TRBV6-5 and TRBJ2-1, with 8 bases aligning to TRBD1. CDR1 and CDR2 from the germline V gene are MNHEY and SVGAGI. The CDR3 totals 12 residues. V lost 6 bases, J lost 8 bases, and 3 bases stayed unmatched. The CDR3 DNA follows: TGTGCCAGCAGACGGACAGGGTATGAGCAGTTCTTC. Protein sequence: CASRRTGYEQFF.

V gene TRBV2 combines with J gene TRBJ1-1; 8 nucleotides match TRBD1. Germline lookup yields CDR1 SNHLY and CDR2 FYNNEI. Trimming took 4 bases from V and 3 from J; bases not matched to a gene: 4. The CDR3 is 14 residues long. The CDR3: CASSGQGMDTEAFF. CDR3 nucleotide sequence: TGTGCCAGCAGTGGACAGGGGATGGACACTGAAGCTTTCTTT.

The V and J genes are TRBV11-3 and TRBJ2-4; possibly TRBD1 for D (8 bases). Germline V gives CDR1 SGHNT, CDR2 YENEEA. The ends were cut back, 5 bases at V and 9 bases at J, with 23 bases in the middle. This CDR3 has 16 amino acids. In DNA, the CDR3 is TGTGCCAGCAGCCACGGGCTCTCAGGGGGCGGGGGCATTCAGTACTTC. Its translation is CASSHGLSGGGGIQYF.

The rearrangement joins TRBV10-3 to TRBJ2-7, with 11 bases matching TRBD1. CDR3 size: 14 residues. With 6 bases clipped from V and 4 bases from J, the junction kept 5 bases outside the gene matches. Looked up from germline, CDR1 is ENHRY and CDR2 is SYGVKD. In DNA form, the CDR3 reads TGTGCCATCAGGGCGGGGACAGGGGGATACGAGCAGTACTTC. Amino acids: CAIRAGTGGYEQYF.